The rows below give T cell receptor beta chains drawn from one sample of a study of Ad26.COV2.S vaccination and SARS-CoV-2 variants. Generated by immunoSEQ multiplex PCR, the TCRdb table keeps only in-frame clones and is missing some. The profile shows approximately 400,000 clones, about 80% of them singletons. The starting material was peripheral blood, obtained in a trial of Ad26.COV2.S vaccine versus placebo. The receptors here all came from a person aged 18 to 65 who received the Ad26.COV2.S COVID-19 vaccine or a placebo. Each CDR3 is given with its conserved first and last residue. A D gene is named only where the DNA matches it firmly. The size of a clone is reported for some rows only, either as once, few or many, or as a class for expanded clones.

clone size: -; V gene: TRBV10-1; D gene: -; J gene: TRBJ2-1; CDR3 DNA: TGCGCCACGACACTTTACAATGAGCAGTTCTTC; CDR3 protein: CATTLYNEQFF
clone size: -; V gene: TRBV5-1; D gene: -; J gene: TRBJ2-3; CDR3 DNA: TGCGCCAGCAGCCTCCAATCGTTCACCTCCTTAGGGGCAGATACGCAGTATTTT; CDR3 protein: CASSLQSFTSLGADTQYF
clone size: once; V gene: TRBV11-1; D gene: -; J gene: TRBJ2-2; CDR3 DNA: TGTGCCAGCAGCTCGTTCAGCGAACCCGGGGAGCTGTTTTTT; CDR3 protein: CASSSFSEPGELFF
clone size: few; V gene: TRBV11-3; D gene: -; J gene: TRBJ1-3; CDR3 DNA: TGTGCCAGCAGCTTATCGACGAGGGACTCTGGAAACACCATATATTTT; CDR3 protein: CASSLSTRDSGNTIYF
clone size: -; V gene: TRBV6-6; D gene: -; J gene: TRBJ1-3; CDR3 DNA: TGTGCCAGCAGTAACAGGGTCAAGGAAAACACCATATATTTT; CDR3 protein: CASSNRVKENTIYF
clone size: once; V gene: TRBV3-1/TRBV3-2; D gene: -; J gene: TRBJ2-2; CDR3 DNA: TGTGCCAGCAGCCAAGGGCTATACCAGGCCGGGGAGCTGTTTTTT; CDR3 protein: CASSQGLYQAGELFF
clone size: -; V gene: TRBV5-1; D gene: TRBD2; J gene: TRBJ2-3; CDR3 DNA: TGCGCCAGCAGCTTGGAGCGGGGGGTCCAGCCAGGTATAGATACGCAGTATTTT; CDR3 protein: CASSLERGVQPGIDTQYF
clone size: -; V gene: TRBV19; D gene: TRBD1; J gene: TRBJ1-6; CDR3 DNA: TGTGCCAGTAGCATTACAAGGGACAGCCATAATTCACCCCTCCACTTT; CDR3 protein: CASSITRDSHNSPLHF
clone size: once; V gene: TRBV2; D gene: -; J gene: TRBJ1-5; CDR3 DNA: TGTGCCAGCAGTGAAAGGACAGACTATCAGCCCCAGCATTTT; CDR3 protein: CASSERTDYQPQHF
clone size: -; V gene: TRBV12-3/TRBV12-4; D gene: -; J gene: TRBJ1-1; CDR3 DNA: TGTGCCAGCAGTTTGGTCCAGGGAGGTGAAGCTTTCTTT; CDR3 protein: CASSLVQGGEAFF
clone size: -; V gene: TRBV15; D gene: -; J gene: TRBJ2-1; CDR3 DNA: TGTGCCACCAGCAATAGCCGGGACTCCCCCACGAGTGAGCAGTTCTTC; CDR3 protein: CATSNSRDSPTSEQFF
clone size: -; V gene: TRBV10-2; D gene: TRBD1; J gene: TRBJ1-4; CDR3 DNA: TGCGCCAGCACCGAGAGACAGGGGCGGAAAAAACTGTTTTTT; CDR3 protein: CASTERQGRKKLFF
clone size: -; V gene: TRBV19; D gene: TRBD1; J gene: TRBJ1-2; CDR3 DNA: TGTGCCAGTACCCGTGGGACAGGGGATAAGGGCTACACCTTC; CDR3 protein: CASTRGTGDKGYTF
clone size: -; V gene: TRBV19; D gene: -; J gene: TRBJ2-2; CDR3 DNA: TGTGCCAGTAGTTCTGGACAGAGAGTACCCACCGGGGAGCTGTTTTTT; CDR3 protein: CASSSGQRVPTGELFF
clone size: -; V gene: TRBV9; D gene: -; J gene: TRBJ1-5; CDR3 DNA: TGTGCCAGCAGCGTAGGGGTTAATCAGCCCCAGCATTTT; CDR3 protein: CASSVGVNQPQHF
clone size: -; V gene: TRBV9; D gene: -; J gene: TRBJ2-7; CDR3 DNA: TGTGCCAGCAGCGCCGGGGACCTATCCTACGAGCAGTACTTC; CDR3 protein: CASSAGDLSYEQYF
clone size: -; V gene: TRBV10-3; D gene: -; J gene: TRBJ2-2; CDR3 DNA: TGTGCCATCAGCCACGAGGACGGGGAGCTGTTTTTT; CDR3 protein: CAISHEDGELFF
clone size: -; V gene: TRBV13; D gene: TRBD2; J gene: TRBJ2-7; CDR3 DNA: TGTGCCAGCAGCCCCCTTGGGGGAGGGCATCACGAGCAGTACTTC; CDR3 protein: CASSPLGGGHHEQYF
clone size: -; V gene: TRBV7-9; D gene: TRBD2; J gene: TRBJ2-7; CDR3 DNA: TGTGCCAGCAGCTATAGCGGGGACGAGCAGTACTTC; CDR3 protein: CASSYSGDEQYF
clone size: -; V gene: TRBV6-5; D gene: -; J gene: TRBJ1-2; CDR3 DNA: TGTGCCAGCAGTACAGGGAGGGGCTACACCTTC; CDR3 protein: CASSTGRGYTF
clone size: -; V gene: TRBV6-5; D gene: -; J gene: TRBJ1-5; CDR3 DNA: TGTGCCAGCAGTGACTCTGGTTTGGATCAGCCCCAGCATTTT; CDR3 protein: CASSDSGLDQPQHF
clone size: once; V gene: TRBV7-9; D gene: -; J gene: TRBJ1-5; CDR3 DNA: TGTGCCAGCGAGGGGGGCGGGCAGCCCCAGCATTTT; CDR3 protein: CASEGGGQPQHF
clone size: -; V gene: TRBV18; D gene: -; J gene: TRBJ1-3; CDR3 DNA: TGTGCCAGCTCACCTCCACTTGGGGCCGGAAACACCATATATTTT; CDR3 protein: CASSPPLGAGNTIYF
clone size: -; V gene: TRBV19; D gene: -; J gene: TRBJ2-1; CDR3 DNA: TGTGCCAGTAGTAGCAGGGTCCGGGGCTCCTACAATGAGCAGTTCTTC; CDR3 protein: CASSSRVRGSYNEQFF
clone size: -; V gene: TRBV6-4; D gene: -; J gene: TRBJ1-1; CDR3 DNA: TGTGCCAGCAGTGAACAGTTCCTTGCTGGGACTGAAGCTTTCTTT; CDR3 protein: CASSEQFLAGTEAFF
clone size: -; V gene: TRBV2; D gene: -; J gene: TRBJ1-1; CDR3 DNA: TGTGCCAGCAGGCCCTTTGTGGGAAACACTGAAGCTTTCTTT; CDR3 protein: CASRPFVGNTEAFF
clone size: -; V gene: TRBV3-1/TRBV3-2; D gene: -; J gene: TRBJ2-1; CDR3 DNA: TGTGCCAGCAGCCAAGATATAACAGGAAAGCAGTTCTTC; CDR3 protein: CASSQDITGKQFF
clone size: -; V gene: TRBV15; D gene: -; J gene: TRBJ2-2; CDR3 DNA: TGTGCCACCAGCAGAGATTTAGGGGCCGGGGAGCTGTTTTTT; CDR3 protein: CATSRDLGAGELFF
clone size: once; V gene: TRBV3-1/TRBV3-2; D gene: -; J gene: TRBJ2-3; CDR3 DNA: TGTGCCAGCAGCTCCGGGAGTTCAGATACGCAGTATTTT; CDR3 protein: CASSSGSSDTQYF
clone size: few; V gene: TRBV19; D gene: -; J gene: TRBJ1-2; CDR3 DNA: TGTGCCAGTAGTATAAGCCTGACAGAGTATGGCTACACCTTC; CDR3 protein: CASSISLTEYGYTF
clone size: -; V gene: TRBV7-9; D gene: -; J gene: TRBJ1-1; CDR3 DNA: TGTGCCAGCAGCCCCGACTATGATGAAGCTTTCTTT; CDR3 protein: CASSPDYDEAFF
clone size: -; V gene: TRBV11-3; D gene: -; J gene: TRBJ2-2; CDR3 DNA: TGTGCCAGCAGTCACTATCCCGGGGAGCTGTTTTTT; CDR3 protein: CASSHYPGELFF
clone size: few; V gene: TRBV12-2; D gene: -; J gene: TRBJ1-5; CDR3 DNA: TGTGCAAGTCGCGAACAGGTTCGGGGCAATCAGCCCCAGCATTTT; CDR3 protein: CASREQVRGNQPQHF
clone size: few; V gene: TRBV6-5; D gene: -; J gene: TRBJ1-2; CDR3 DNA: TGTGCCAGCAGTTACCACCTGGGAAACTATGGCTACACCTTC; CDR3 protein: CASSYHLGNYGYTF
clone size: -; V gene: TRBV10-3; D gene: -; J gene: TRBJ1-2; CDR3 DNA: TGTGCCATCAGTTCGTCAGGGGATGGCTACACCTTC; CDR3 protein: CAISSSGDGYTF
clone size: -; V gene: TRBV24-1; D gene: TRBD1; J gene: TRBJ2-7; CDR3 DNA: TGTGCCACCAGTGATGGACCGGGACAGGGGGCCGACGAGCAGTACTTC; CDR3 protein: CATSDGPGQGADEQYF
clone size: -; V gene: TRBV11-1; D gene: -; J gene: TRBJ2-1; CDR3 DNA: TGTGCCAGCAGCTTAGTTGGGGGGTCCTTCAATGAGCAGTTCTTC; CDR3 protein: CASSLVGGSFNEQFF
clone size: -; V gene: TRBV29-1; D gene: TRBD1; J gene: TRBJ1-1; CDR3 DNA: TGCAGCGTTGTGACAGGGCCGACTGAAGCTTTCTTT; CDR3 protein: CSVVTGPTEAFF
clone size: -; V gene: TRBV19; D gene: -; J gene: TRBJ1-2; CDR3 DNA: TGTGCCAGTAGTAGCCGAAGGGACCCAGCCTATGGCTACACCTTC; CDR3 protein: CASSSRRDPAYGYTF